This T cell receptor beta chain was captured in a study of graft-versus-host responses after intestinal transplantation. Overall study context: Uniformly, recipients were administered anti-thymocyte globulin induction with subsequent tacrolimus and steroids for two to three years.

The germline V gene has CDR1 MNHEY and CDR2 SMNVEV (reference sequence). The CDR3 covers 15 residues. The trim removed 3 bases at V and 3 bases at J, leaving 4 bases unmatched. Sequencing used immunoSEQ multiplex PCR; TCRdb keeps in-frame clones, though not all of them. The sample lists 80,000 to 100,000 clones; around 86% were seen once. Study results and caveats: Elevated graft-versus-host to host-versus-graft clonal ratios in allografts were recorded for patients with graft-donor T cell macrochimerism.

In regard to this clone: Its antigen remains unidentified.

The origin of this receptor is a human donor who received an intestinal transplant. The chain couples TRBV27 to TRBJ2-7; 11 nucleotides match TRBD1. The material was unstimulated CD8+ T cells sorted from spleen or lymph node cells, obtained before intestinal transplant. DNA for the CDR3: TGTGCCAGCAGTTTTGGACAGGGGGCGGGCTACGAGCAGTACTTC. It codes for CASSFGQGAGYEQYF.